A single sample is the source of the 20 T cell receptor beta chains below, sequenced in a study of T-cell memory formation after mild COVID-19. TCRdb reanalysed the 5' RACE reads using MiXCR and keeps one entry per CDR3 protein. The sample records around 450,000 distinct CDR3 sequences, 20% being singletons. Sequenced sample: PBMCs or a T cell subset sorted from them (not recorded which). The receptors derive from an adult woman who had mild COVID-19 (a few samples of this study predate the infection). Cell type and time point are not known.

The sample holds a few counts of this clonotype. V and J are TRBV12-3 or TRBV12-4 and TRBJ2-1; D is tentatively TRBD1 or TRBD2 (6 bases each). CDR3 length: 14 amino acids. With 8 bases removed from V and 6 bases from J, the gap between germline ends came to 17 bases. CDR3 residues: CASGGGGVINEQFF. Here the CDR3 DNA reads TGTGCCAGCGGGGGCGGCGGGGTGATCAATGAGCAGTTCTTC.

The rearrangement uses TRBV7-2 and TRBJ2-4; D may be TRBD1 (6 bases). The germline gives CDR1 SGHTA, CDR2 FQGNSA. The V gene lost 0 bases and the J gene lost 1 base, with 10 bases spanning the gap. The CDR3 is made up of 16 amino acids. The CDR3 spells CASSLAGQGAKNIQYF. DNA for the CDR3: TGTGCCAGCAGCTTAGCGGGTCAGGGGGCCAAAAACATTCAGTACTTC. Looking up the rest from reference TRBV7-2 and TRBJ2-4 gives the full variable domain: GAGVSQSPSNKVTEKGKDVELRCDPISGHTALYWYRQSLGQGLEFLIYFQGNSAPDKSGLPSDRFSAERTGGSVSTLTIQRTQQEDSAVYLCASSLAGQGAKNIQYFGAGTRLSVL.

The rearrangement joins TRBV24-1 to TRBJ2-3; TRBD2 matches at 11 bases. Germline assignment: CDR1 KGHDR and CDR2 SFDVKD. J gave up 4 bases and V 4 bases, and 6 bases lay outside the gene matches. The CDR3 totals 16 residues. This chain's CDR3 is CATSEASGRHSDTQYF. CDR3 nucleotides: TGTGCCACCAGTGAAGCTAGCGGGAGGCACTCAGATACGCAGTATTTT.

The rearrangement links TRBV11-1 to TRBJ2-7; D is uncertain. The CDR3 spans 14 residues. Germline CDR1 is SGHAT and CDR2 is FQDESV (reference sequence). Trimming removed 3 bases at V and 3 bases at J, with 12 bases between. DNA for the CDR3: TGTGCCAGCAGCTTCGGCGGCGGATACTACGAGCAGTACTTC. Its translation is CASSFGGGYYEQYF.

This rearrangement joins TRBV11-2 to TRBJ2-1, with 8 bases aligning to TRBD1. There are 15 residues in the CDR3. Germline CDR1 and CDR2: SGHAT and FQNNGV. J was trimmed by 9 bases and V by 6 bases; bases with no gene match: 13. The CDR3 loop reads CASSYAGGYVGEQFF. CDR3 in DNA: TGTGCCAGCAGTTACGCAGGGGGCTATGTAGGTGAGCAGTTCTTC.

This rearrangement joins TRBV5-1 to TRBJ1-6, with D unclear. V gave up 4 bases and J gave up 0 bases, with 14 bases separating them. The CDR3 covers 17 residues. Germline assignment: CDR1 SGHRS and CDR2 YFSETQ. CDR3 in DNA: TGCGCCAGCAGCCCCCTAGGTGACCCCTCCTATAATTCACCCCTCCACTTT. Its translation is CASSPLGDPSYNSPLHF.

The chain carries TRBV6-1 and TRBJ2-3; TRBD2 aligns across 12 bases. CDR3 length equals 16 residues. Germline V gives CDR1 MNHNS, CDR2 SASEGT. Germline trimming cut 6 bases from V and 2 bases from J; bases unmatched to any gene: 6. In DNA form, the CDR3 reads TGTGCCAGCAGAGGGACTAGCGGGCCGAACACAGATACGCAGTATTTT. This codes for CASRGTSGPNTDTQYF.

This clonotype was counted only a few times. J is TRBJ1-4 and V is TRBV5-1; 9 positions match TRBD1. Germline-derived CDR1 and CDR2 are SGHRS and YFSETQ. Trimming cost V 4 bases and J 7 bases; bases outside gene matches: 8. CDR3 length equals 15 residues. The CDR3 sequence: CASSRGQGSVEKLFF. In DNA, the CDR3 is TGCGCCAGCAGCCGCGGACAGGGGTCGGTTGAAAAACTGTTTTTT.

The chain recombines TRBV12-3 or TRBV12-4 with TRBJ2-1; D is undetermined. This CDR3 contains 15 residues. Trimming took 1 base from V and 10 from J, leaving 17 bases between them. The CDR3 protein is CASSLGQAEFGEQFF. As DNA, the CDR3 is TGTGCCAGCAGTTTAGGCCAGGCCGAGTTCGGGGAGCAGTTCTTC.

The chain couples TRBV30 to TRBJ1-2; possible D gene TRBD1, 6 bases. The CDR3 consists of 14 residues. Germline loops: CDR1 GTSNPN, CDR2 SVGIG (reference sequence). The V end was cut by 7 bases, the J end by 0 bases, with 15 bases between. The CDR3 reads CASPQGTSNYGYTF. The CDR3 nucleotides are TGTGCCTCCCCCCAGGGGACATCTAACTATGGCTACACCTTC.

This clonotype was counted only a few times. The chain has TRBV4-3 and TRBJ2-2; 7 nucleotides line up with TRBD2. The germline gives CDR1 LGHNA, CDR2 YSLEER. The ends lost 9 bases at V and 4 bases at J; junction bases unmatched: 8. There are 14 residues in the CDR3. CDR3 sequence reads: CASTTSAGTGELFF. The CDR3 DNA is TGCGCCAGTACAACTAGCGCGGGCACCGGGGAGCTGTTTTTT.

This clonotype was recorded once. V gene TRBV7-6 combines with J gene TRBJ2-1; perhaps D is TRBD1 or TRBD2 (6 bases each). Trimming took 5 bases from V and 4 from J, leaving 18 bases between them. This CDR3 comprises 16 residues. The germline CDR1 and CDR2 sequences are SGHVS and FNYEAQ. The chain's CDR3 is CASSPTRGGRYNEQFF. In nucleotides, the CDR3 is TGTGCCAGCAGCCCTACTAGAGGGGGGCGTTACAATGAGCAGTTCTTC.

This clonotype came up a few times. The DNA for the CDR3 is TGCGCCAGCAGCTTGATGAAGGGCTTGGGCACTGAAGCTTTCTTT. Translating it yields CASSLMKGLGTEAFF. The chain recombines TRBV5-1 with TRBJ1-1; no definite D call. Trimming cost V 1 base and J 4 bases, with 14 bases left between them. Germline assignment: CDR1 SGHRS and CDR2 YFSETQ. CDR3 size: 15 residues.

This clonotype has just a few counts. The gene calls are TRBV12-3 or TRBV12-4 and TRBJ2-1, with D unresolved. The ends were cut back, 1 base at V and 5 bases at J, with 9 bases in the middle. CDR3 length: 14 residues. The CDR3 loop is CASSLVQKNNEQFF. In DNA form, the CDR3 reads TGTGCCAGCAGTTTAGTACAGAAAAACAATGAGCAGTTCTTC.

This chain joins TRBV24-1 and TRBJ2-2; a weak D match, TRBD1 (6 bases). This CDR3 is built from 16 residues. The germline gives CDR1 KGHDR, CDR2 SFDVKD. Trimming stripped 6 bases from V and 8 bases from J, with 21 bases between. In DNA, the CDR3 is TGTGCCACCAGTCATAACCAACAGGGCTGGACGGGGGAGCTGTTTTTT. Its translation: CATSHNQQGWTGELFF.

The rearrangement links TRBV20-1 to TRBJ2-7, with 9 positions matching TRBD1. The CDR3 loop spans 15 amino acids. Trimming at V came to 2 bases and at J to 4 bases, leaving 9 bases not matched to a gene. CDR1 and CDR2 (germline): DFQATT, SNEGSKA (reference sequence). This chain's CDR3 is CSARPRGQGMYEQYF. The CDR3, as DNA: TGCAGTGCTAGACCAAGGGGACAGGGCATGTACGAGCAGTACTTC.

The chain joins TRBV10-2 to TRBJ2-5; D remains ambiguous. From germline, CDR1 is WSHSY and CDR2 SAAADI. Trimming pared 7 bases from V and 5 bases from J, leaving 8 bases between. CDR3 length equals 11 residues. CDR3 bases: TGCGCCAGCAAGCGAGAGGAGACCCAGTACTTC. Translated: CASKREETQYF.

The rearrangement links TRBV3-1 to TRBJ2-4; D is perhaps TRBD1 (6 bases). Between the trimmed V and J ends, which lost 4 bases and 5 bases, there was a span of 15 bases. CDR1 LGHDT and CDR2 YNNKEL come from the germline V gene (reference sequence). This CDR3 is built from 15 residues. DNA for the CDR3: TGTGCCAGCAGCCGCCGCGTGGGGGCTGAAAACATTCAGTACTTC. Its protein is CASSRRVGAENIQYF. Variable domain in full (rest from reference TRBV3-1 and TRBJ2-4): DTAVSQTPKYLVTQMGNDKSIKCEQNLGHDTMYWYKQDSKKFLKIMFSYNNKELIINETVPNRFSPKSPDKAHLNLHINSLELGDSAVYFCASSRRVGAENIQYFGAGTRLSVL.

Only a few counts were recorded for this clonotype. This chain connects TRBV5-1 to TRBJ1-5; the D gene is possibly TRBD1 (5 bases). Germline CDR1 SGHRS, CDR2 YFSETQ. CDR3 length: 15 residues. Trimming took 6 bases from V and 5 from J, leaving 18 bases between them. In DNA, the CDR3 is TGCGCCAGCATCTCGGGGGAGGTGGCTGATCAGCCCCAGCATTTT. Its protein product is CASISGEVADQPQHF.

The chain couples TRBV19 to TRBJ1-1; D not certain. The CDR3 covers 14 residues. V shed 3 bases and J shed 1 base, with 9 bases lying between them. Germline V gene lookup returns CDR1 LNHDA and CDR2 SQIVND (reference sequence). The CDR3 loop is CASSIVTKNTEAFF. The CDR3 DNA sequence: TGTGCCAGTAGTATTGTTACAAAGAACACTGAAGCTTTCTTT.